The 23 T cell receptor beta chains below come from one sample, sequenced in a study of cytomegalovirus exposure and HLA in healthy donors. Primers: 60 Vbeta forward and 13 Jbeta reverse. Only in-frame clones appear in the TCRdb table, and some are missing; sequencing was by immunoSEQ multiplex PCR. The sample has about 180,000 clones; less than 85% are singletons. Sequencing was performed on PBMCs. The receptors originated from a boy aged 2 to 10 in good health and CMV-seronegative.

This clone was seen once. This chain uses TRBV27 with TRBJ1-1; 8 bases match TRBD1. The CDR3 sequence is 17 residues long. Germline values: CDR1 MNHEY, CDR2 SMNVEV (reference sequence). V shed 6 bases and J 0 bases; nucleotides not matched to a gene: 12. The CDR3 loop is CASRRMGTGGMNTEAFF. The CDR3 bases are TGTGCCAGCAGAAGGATGGGAACAGGGGGAATGAACACTGAAGCTTTCTTT.

CDR3 DNA: TGCGCCAGCAGCTCAACAGGGGGGGAGAATTATGGCTACACCTTC. Translating gives CASSSTGGENYGYTF. The V call is TRBV5-1, the J call TRBJ1-2; TRBD1 aligns across 8 bases. The CDR3 contains 15 residues. V lost 3 bases, J lost 5 bases, and 9 bases stayed unmatched. CDR1 is SGHRS, CDR2 YFSETQ, per germline.

The rearrangement uses TRBV30 and TRBJ2-1; perhaps TRBD1 as D (5 bases). The CDR3 contains 12 residues. The V end was cut by 2 bases, the J end by 8 bases, with 10 bases between. Germline loops: CDR1 GTSNPN, CDR2 SVGIG (reference sequence). CDR3: CAWSLLGDEQFF. The CDR3 DNA is TGTGCCTGGAGTCTCTTAGGGGATGAGCAGTTCTTC. The whole variable domain, remainder taken from reference TRBV30 and TRBJ2-1, is SQTIHQWPATLVQPVGSPLSLECTVEGTSNPNLYWYRQAAGRGLQLLFYSVGIGQISSEVPQNLSASRPQDRQFILSSKKLLLSDSGFYLCAWSLLGDEQFFGPGTRLTVL.

This clone was detected only a few times. V and J are TRBV6-1 and TRBJ2-3; D may be TRBD2 (7 bases). Trimming shortened V by 3 bases and J by 0 bases, and 10 bases separated the two germline ends. The CDR3 sequence is 15 residues long. The V gene's germline CDR1 is MNHNS and CDR2 SASEGT. CDR3 sequence: CASSETGGSTDTQYF. CDR3 nucleotide sequence: TGTGCCAGCAGTGAGACGGGGGGCAGCACAGATACGCAGTATTTT.

V usage is TRBV13 and J usage is TRBJ2-5, with 9 bases identical to TRBD1. This CDR3 is built from 15 residues. CDR1 is PRHDT, CDR2 FYEKMQ, per germline (reference sequence). After removal of 5 bases from V and 5 bases from J, the junction contained 9 bases not matched to a gene. Here the CDR3 reads CASSPPGQGRETQYF. As DNA, the CDR3 is TGTGCCAGCAGCCCCCCGGGACAGGGTAGGGAGACCCAGTACTTC.

The gene calls are TRBV6-5 and TRBJ2-4; 9 bases agree with TRBD2. Germline trimming cut 10 bases from V and 4 bases from J; bases unmatched to any gene: 11. Germline-derived CDR1 and CDR2 are MNHEY and SVGAGI. CDR3 size: 15 residues. CDR3 sequence reads: CATSSSGDTKNIQYF. The CDR3 region has the DNA TGTGCCACTTCGTCTAGCGGGGATACTAAAAACATTCAGTACTTC.

This clone turned up a few times. J is TRBJ2-1 and V is TRBV10-1; TRBD1 matches 10 bases. Germline-derived CDR1 and CDR2 are WNHNN and SYGVQD (reference sequence). This CDR3 comprises 15 residues. The J segment lost 4 bases and the V segment lost 3 bases, leaving 3 bases of the junction unmatched. CDR3 loop: CASSDGTGVYNEQFF. CDR3 bases: TGCGCCAGCAGTGATGGGACAGGGGTTTACAATGAGCAGTTCTTC.

The chain recombines TRBV4-2 with TRBJ2-3; 13 nucleotides agree with TRBD2. The germline V gene encodes CDR1 LGHNA and CDR2 YNFKEQ. Germline trimming cut 4 bases from V and 3 bases from J; bases unmatched to any gene: 4. The CDR3 is 16 amino acids. CDR3 residues: CASSRRTSGGTDTQYF. CDR3 nucleotide sequence: TGTGCCAGCAGCCGACGGACTAGCGGGGGTACAGATACGCAGTATTTT.

J is TRBJ2-1 and V is TRBV12-5; 9 bases map to TRBD2. The CDR3 spans 16 residues. In germline, CDR1 is LGHNT, CDR2 FRNRAP. The trim removed 5 bases at V and 0 bases at J, leaving 5 bases unmatched. For the CDR3, the DNA is TGTGCTAGTGGTACCAGTAGCGGGAGCTCCTACAATGAGCAGTTCTTC. It codes for CASGTSSGSSYNEQFF.

The V gene is TRBV19, the J gene TRBJ2-7; D unclear. V lost 6 bases to trimming and J lost 0 bases, with 9 bases between them. Germline lookup yields CDR1 LNHDA and CDR2 SQIVND (reference sequence). The CDR3 covers 13 residues. For the CDR3, the DNA is TGTGCCAGTAGGAGCAGGATCTCCTACGAGCAGTACTTC. Translated, it gives CASRSRISYEQYF.

CDR3 bases: TGTGCCAGCAGTTTACAGGGTGGCCAGCCCCAGCATTTT. The encoded protein is CASSLQGGQPQHF. The chain uses TRBV6-6 and TRBJ1-5, with a possible D match to TRBD1 (6 bases). Per the germline V gene, CDR1 is MNHNY and CDR2 is SVGAGI (reference sequence). The CDR3 runs 13 residues. Trimming stripped 4 bases from V and 7 bases from J, with 11 bases between.

The chain uses TRBV11-2 and TRBJ2-3, with 11 bases identical to TRBD2. V lost 4 bases to trimming and J lost 7 bases; unmatched junction nucleotides: 10. The CDR3 totals 16 residues. Germline V lookup: CDR1 SGHAT, CDR2 FQNNGV. For the CDR3, the DNA is TGTGCCAGCAGCTCCTGGGAGCTAGCGGGAGGTTATACGCAGTATTTT. Protein product: CASSSWELAGGYTQYF. Using reference TRBV11-2 and TRBJ2-3 for the parts outside the CDR3, the full variable domain is EAGVAQSPRYKIIEKRQSVAFWCNPISGHATLYWYQQILGQGPKLLIQFQNNGVVDDSQLPKDRFSAERLKGVDSTLKIQPAKLEDSAVYLCASSSWELAGGYTQYFGPGTRLTVL.

This clone was observed a single time. The V and J genes are TRBV27 and TRBJ1-5, with TRBD1 matching 8 bases. V shed 5 bases, J shed 7 bases, and the junction held 10 bases outside the gene matches. Germline V CDR1 and CDR2: MNHEY, SMNVEV (reference sequence). The CDR3 is 15 amino acids. The CDR3 sequence is CASSPQTGEGQPQHF. CDR3 in DNA: TGTGCCAGCAGTCCCCAGACAGGGGAAGGACAGCCCCAGCATTTT.

This clone was counted between two and nine times. The chain joins TRBV7-9 to TRBJ2-7; possible D gene TRBD2, 6 bases. CDR3 length: 15 amino acids. Trimming took off 3 bases at V and 3 bases at J, with 15 bases between the two ends. Germline V gene sequence: CDR1 SEHNR, CDR2 FQNEAQ (reference sequence). The CDR3 region has the DNA TGTGCCAGCAGCTTGCCGACTAGGGATCACTACGAGCAGTACTTC. Its protein is CASSLPTRDHYEQYF. The full variable domain, rest sourced from reference TRBV7-9 and TRBJ2-7, is DTGVSQNPRHKITKRGQNVTFRCDPISEHNRLYWYRQTLGQGPEFLTYFQNEAQLEKSRLLSDRFSAERPKGSFSTLEIQRTEQGDSAMYLCASSLPTRDHYEQYFGPGTRLTVT.

The chain uses TRBV11-2 and TRBJ1-2, with a possible D match to TRBD1 (5 bases). Germline loops: CDR1 SGHAT, CDR2 FQNNGV. V was shortened by 7 bases and J by 5 bases, with 23 bases between the two germline ends. The length of the CDR3 is 16 residues. For the CDR3, the DNA is TGTGCCAGCACCCATATTTGGGGGGTAAAAGGATATGGCTACACCTTC. Translating gives CASTHIWGVKGYGYTF.

This sequence joins TRBV19 and TRBJ2-1, with TRBD1 as a possible D gene (5 bases). Germline V gene data show CDR1 as LNHDA and CDR2 as SQIVND (reference sequence). Trimming left V 5 bases short and J 6 bases short, with 8 bases between. The CDR3 spans 12 residues. The CDR3 spells CASSLGRNEQFF. The DNA of the CDR3 is TGTGCCAGTAGTCTGGGGCGCAATGAGCAGTTCTTC.

This chain joins TRBV6-5 and TRBJ1-1; D not certain. The CDR3 totals 13 residues. Deletions cut 2 bases from V and 6 bases from J, with 10 bases between. Germline-derived CDR1 and CDR2 are MNHEY and SVGAGI. This CDR3 is CASSYNSPAEAFF. For the CDR3, the DNA is TGTGCCAGCAGTTACAACTCTCCGGCTGAAGCTTTCTTT.

The V and J genes are TRBV7-2 and TRBJ2-1; maybe TRBD1 (5 bases). The CDR3 loop spans 15 amino acids. Per the germline V gene, CDR1 is SGHTA and CDR2 is FQGNSA. The V and J ends lost 1 base and 7 bases respectively, with 14 bases between them. This CDR3 reads CASSLVIRGRNEQFF. For the CDR3, the DNA is TGTGCCAGCAGCTTAGTAATAAGGGGCAGGAATGAGCAGTTCTTC.

This rearrangement joins TRBV6-1 to TRBJ1-1; 7 nucleotides match TRBD1. The V and J ends lost 6 bases and 0 bases, in that order; junction bases with no gene match: 1. Germline V gene data show CDR1 as MNHNS and CDR2 as SASEGT. This CDR3 contains 13 residues. Written as DNA, the CDR3 is TGTGCCAGCAGGGGGACAGTGAACACTGAAGCTTTCTTT. As protein: CASRGTVNTEAFF.

This sequence joins TRBV6-1 and TRBJ2-5, with a possible D match to TRBD1 (6 bases). The CDR3 consists of 14 residues. Per the germline V gene, CDR1 is MNHNS and CDR2 is SASEGT. V lost 8 bases and J lost 1, with 14 bases in between. This CDR3 reads CASGPTGFQETQYF. The CDR3 nucleotides are TGTGCCAGCGGACCGACAGGCTTCCAAGAGACCCAGTACTTC.

This chain joins TRBV6-4 and TRBJ1-4; the D gene is possibly TRBD1 (6 bases). Germline V gene sequence: CDR1 MRHNA, CDR2 SNTAGT. The CDR3 extends over 15 amino acids. With 0 bases removed from V and 3 bases from J, the gap between germline ends came to 8 bases. CDR3 DNA sequence: TGTGCCAGCAGTGACTCCCCAGGGGCTAATGAAAAACTGTTTTTT. Translated, it gives CASSDSPGANEKLFF.

The rearrangement uses TRBV4-2 and TRBJ2-1; D remains unclear. The V gene lost 1 base and the J gene lost 4 bases, with 8 bases spanning the gap. Germline values: CDR1 LGHNA, CDR2 YNFKEQ. This CDR3 has 14 residues. The CDR3 DNA reads as TGTGCCAGCAGCCAAGTGAGGCAATACAATGAGCAGTTCTTC. This translates into CASSQVRQYNEQFF.

This sequence joins TRBV19 and TRBJ2-2; 7 bases agree with TRBD1. The CDR3 length is 13 residues. CDR1 and CDR2 (germline): LNHDA, SQIVND (reference sequence). V lost 7 bases, J lost 5 bases, and 4 bases stayed unmatched. The CDR3 coding sequence is TGTGCCAGTATGTACAGGGGAACCGGGGAGCTGTTTTTT. It specifies CASMYRGTGELFF.